This is a list of T cell receptor beta chains from one sample in a study of cytomegalovirus exposure and HLA in healthy donors. The assay was immunoSEQ multiplex PCR, and TCRdb's table has in-frame clones only and misses some. The repertoire holds some 130,000 clones, 86% seen once, with 2.5% to 3.5% in the top ten. Sequencing used PBMCs. The receptor source for this set is a young man in good health and CMV-seronegative. The CDR3 runs from the conserved cysteine through the conserved F or W. A D gene is named only where the DNA matches it firmly. Some rows have no size entry. The others give once, few or many, or a class for an expanded clone.

TRBJ2-3 TRBV2 . . TGTGCCAGCAGTGAAGCGTACAGGGAGGGTACGCAGTATTTT CASSEAYREGTQYF
TRBJ2-3 TRBV4-2 . . TGTGCCAGCAGCCAAGGAAATGGGGGCCACACAGATACGCAGTATTTT CASSQGNGGHTDTQYF
TRBJ2-2 TRBV7-6 . . TGTGCCAGCAGCTTAGGGCCCACCGGGGAGCTGTTTTTT CASSLGPTGELFF
TRBJ2-7 TRBV7-2 . . TGTGCCAGCAGCTTGGGGGCAACCTACGAGCAGTACTTC CASSLGATYEQYF
TRBJ2-1 TRBV7-9 . . TGTGCCAGCAGCTCCACGGGTTCCAATGAGCAGTTCTTC CASSSTGSNEQFF
TRBJ2-7 TRBV5-5 . . TGTGCCAGCAGCCTTGGACTCCCCGTGAGGGAGCAGTACTTC CASSLGLPVREQYF
TRBJ2-2 TRBV5-1 TRBD1 . TGCGCCAGCAGCTTTGCGGGACAGGGGACCGGGGAGCTGTTTTTT CASSFAGQGTGELFF
TRBJ1-1 TRBV5-1 TRBD1 . TGCGCCAGCAACGAACCCGGGACAGGGACTGAAGCTTTCTTT CASNEPGTGTEAFF
TRBJ2-1 TRBV2 . . TGTGCCACCTCCCGGGGGGGACAGGGTTACAATGAGCAGTTCTTC CATSRGGQGYNEQFF
TRBJ2-1 TRBV11-3 . . TGTGCCAGCAGCTCCGACACTAGGGATGAGCAGTTCTTC CASSSDTRDEQFF
TRBJ1-1 TRBV5-1 TRBD1 . TGCGCCAGCGGGGAAGGGACAGGGATATTTAACACTGAAGCTTTCTTT CASGEGTGIFNTEAFF
TRBJ1-1 TRBV2 . . TGTGCCAGTCAGGACCGGGGGAGCACTGAAGCTTTCTTT CASQDRGSTEAFF
TRBJ2-7 TRBV28 TRBD1 many TGTGCCAGCAGCTCCACAGGGGATAGCTCCTACGAGCAGTACTTC CASSSTGDSSYEQYF
TRBJ1-2 TRBV28 . . TGTGCCAGCAGACCGCACAGGGTACGTGGCTACACCTTC CASRPHRVRGYTF
TRBJ1-5 TRBV19 . . TGTGCCAGTAGTATACTGCCGGGTTATAGCAATCAGCCCCAGCATTTT CASSILPGYSNQPQHF
TRBJ2-1 TRBV27 TRBD1 . TGTGCCAGCAGTGGAAGGGGGCGCCTCTCCTACAATGAGCAGTTCTTC CASSGRGRLSYNEQFF
TRBJ2-5 TRBV6-4 TRBD2 . TGTGCCAGCAGTGACTTGACTAGCGGGGGGTACCAAGAGACCCAGTACTTC CASSDLTSGGYQETQYF
TRBJ2-5 TRBV7-8 . . TGTGCCAGCAGCCGACCGGGATCCCAAGAGACCCAGTACTTC CASSRPGSQETQYF
TRBJ2-3 TRBV5-1 TRBD1 . TGCGCCAGCAGCTTGGAGGGGGCGGCAGATACGCAGTATTTT CASSLEGAADTQYF
TRBJ1-5 TRBV19 TRBD1 . TGTGCCAGTAGTATTAGCCGGGACAGGGGAAAGGATCAGCCCCAGCATTTT CASSISRDRGKDQPQHF
TRBJ1-6 TRBV6-6 . . TGTGCCAGCAGTTACTCGACTAGTTCACCCCTCCACTTT CASSYSTSSPLHF
TRBJ2-1 TRBV6-5 . . TGTGCCAGCGGCGGCGGAAGACACAATGAGCAGTTCTTC CASGGGRHNEQFF
TRBJ2-1 TRBV7-9 . . TGTGCCAGCAGCCGCGAGGGACTTCTCTACAATGAGCAGTTCTTC CASSREGLLYNEQFF
TRBJ2-1 TRBV11-2 . . TGTGCCAGCAGCTTAGTGAGCGGAGGCGCCTACAATGAGCAGTTCTTC CASSLVSGGAYNEQFF
TRBJ2-5 TRBV9 TRBD2 . TGTGCCAGCAGCGAGGGGACTAGCGGGAGGGCAGGAGAGACCCAGTACTTC CASSEGTSGRAGETQYF
TRBJ2-7 TRBV7-9 TRBD2 . TGTGCCAGCAGTAGCGGGAGTATCTACGAGCAGTACTTC CASSSGSIYEQYF
TRBJ2-2 TRBV5-1 TRBD2 . TGCGCCAGCAGCTTACTAGCGGGAGCCACCGGGGAGCTGTTTTTT CASSLLAGATGELFF
TRBJ2-1 TRBV15 TRBD2 . TGTGCCACCAGCAGAGCGGGGGAGGGGTACAATGAGCAGTTCTTC CATSRAGEGYNEQFF
TRBJ2-1 TRBV2 . . TGTGCCAGCAGACGTACGCTAGAGATGGTCGAGCAGTTCTTC CASRRTLEMVEQFF
TRBJ2-2 TRBV6-5 TRBD1 . TGTGCCAGCAGTGGACAGGGAGGATACGGCGGGGAGCTGTTTTTT CASSGQGGYGGELFF